A selection of T cell receptor beta chains follows, all from one sample in a study of T cells expressing NK-cell markers. TCRdb re-called the 5' RACE reads and gives one entry per CDR3 protein, without DNA. Listed are 350,000 to 400,000 distinct CDR3 sequences; roughly 10% falls within the top ten. The sequenced sample consisted of blood T cells: a sorted CD56 or NKG2C T cell subset, CD4+ or CD8+ T cells, or bulk PBMC T cells (not recorded which). The source is a woman in her 50s in good health. Each CDR3 is given with its conserved first and last residue.

J gene: TRBJ2-2; V gene: TRBV2; CDR3 protein: CASSEIASGELFF
J gene: TRBJ1-2; V gene: TRBV5-1; CDR3 protein: CASSLAAGGAGYGYTF
J gene: TRBJ1-2; V gene: TRBV12-3/TRBV12-4; CDR3 protein: CASSFRVLGGYTF
J gene: TRBJ1-1; V gene: TRBV12-3/TRBV12-4; CDR3 protein: CASSFVRTGLGFF
J gene: TRBJ2-2; V gene: TRBV24-1; CDR3 protein: CATTATGNTGELFF
J gene: TRBJ1-5; V gene: TRBV12-3/TRBV12-4; CDR3 protein: CASSLWAGHGNQPQHF
J gene: TRBJ2-2; V gene: TRBV24-1; CDR3 protein: CATSDRGAGGPTGELFF
J gene: TRBJ2-1; V gene: TRBV7-7; CDR3 protein: CASSLVGDNEQFF
J gene: TRBJ2-4; V gene: TRBV2; CDR3 protein: CASSEVGTRENIQYF
J gene: TRBJ2-7; V gene: TRBV7-8; CDR3 protein: CASSVRDYYEQYF
J gene: TRBJ1-2; V gene: TRBV5-1; CDR3 protein: CASSPGQGYGGYTF
J gene: TRBJ2-1; V gene: TRBV20-1; CDR3 protein: CSVRDPPNEQFF
J gene: TRBJ1-1; V gene: TRBV12-3/TRBV12-4; CDR3 protein: CASSLFGEGTRRTEAFF
J gene: TRBJ1-6; V gene: TRBV9; CDR3 protein: CASSSTAHSYNSPLHF
J gene: TRBJ2-1; V gene: TRBV4-2; CDR3 protein: CASSRELAGGPYNEQFF
J gene: TRBJ2-1; V gene: TRBV5-6; CDR3 protein: CASSLGLAGVGYEQFF
J gene: TRBJ2-3; V gene: TRBV27; CDR3 protein: CACQGEGGTDTQYF
J gene: TRBJ2-5; V gene: TRBV7-7; CDR3 protein: CASARGWRETQYF
J gene: TRBJ2-1; V gene: TRBV24-1; CDR3 protein: CATSDLLGNEQFF
J gene: TRBJ1-1; V gene: TRBV27; CDR3 protein: CASSTFGGFEAFF
J gene: TRBJ2-7; V gene: TRBV5-1; CDR3 protein: CASSPSTGRRTTYEQYF
J gene: TRBJ2-6; V gene: TRBV7-6; CDR3 protein: CASSLMGRSASSGANVLTF
J gene: TRBJ2-5; V gene: TRBV6-5; CDR3 protein: CASTRLGGETQYF
J gene: TRBJ2-1; V gene: TRBV2; CDR3 protein: CASSEESLGRLDNEQFF
J gene: TRBJ2-7; V gene: TRBV18; CDR3 protein: CASSPPSRRLGYEQYF
J gene: TRBJ2-1; V gene: TRBV12-3/TRBV12-4; CDR3 protein: CASSLGSSGRISNEQFF
J gene: TRBJ1-5; V gene: TRBV20-1; CDR3 protein: CSARDQLGSNQPQHF
J gene: TRBJ2-2; V gene: TRBV12-3/TRBV12-4; CDR3 protein: CASSSGENGELFF
J gene: TRBJ2-7; V gene: TRBV7-9; CDR3 protein: CASSFRSQNEQYF
J gene: TRBJ1-2; V gene: TRBV20-1; CDR3 protein: CSAGLAGSYGYTF
J gene: TRBJ2-1; V gene: TRBV29-1; CDR3 protein: CSVEGLAYQQFF
J gene: TRBJ2-3; V gene: TRBV7-2; CDR3 protein: CASRVAGSPQYF
J gene: TRBJ1-6; V gene: TRBV12-3/TRBV12-4; CDR3 protein: CASTPGQGSDNSPLHF
J gene: TRBJ1-2; V gene: TRBV9; CDR3 protein: CASSQLSWRGIGGNYGYTF
J gene: TRBJ2-2; V gene: TRBV27; CDR3 protein: CASGPTGELFF
J gene: TRBJ2-1; V gene: TRBV29-1; CDR3 protein: CSARRASNEQFF
J gene: TRBJ2-7; V gene: TRBV12-3/TRBV12-4; CDR3 protein: CASSPQTGYEQYF
J gene: TRBJ1-1; V gene: TRBV5-5; CDR3 protein: CASSWGTGGDTEAFF
J gene: TRBJ2-5; V gene: TRBV5-1; CDR3 protein: CASRRTFQETQYF
J gene: TRBJ2-4; V gene: TRBV7-6; CDR3 protein: CASSPQGDHGIQYF
J gene: TRBJ1-4; V gene: TRBV5-1; CDR3 protein: CASSIGRSRGKLFF
J gene: TRBJ2-7; V gene: TRBV20-1; CDR3 protein: CSARRRPPGVHEQYF
J gene: TRBJ2-1; V gene: TRBV11-1; CDR3 protein: CASSPSSSGRADNEQFF
J gene: TRBJ1-2; V gene: TRBV7-9; CDR3 protein: CASSSGQGNYGYTF
J gene: TRBJ1-2; V gene: TRBV5-5; CDR3 protein: CASSLVSGNGYTF
J gene: TRBJ2-1; V gene: TRBV19; CDR3 protein: CASSQDRWGGNEQFF
J gene: TRBJ2-3; V gene: TRBV10-3; CDR3 protein: CAIIGGKLSTDTQYF
J gene: TRBJ1-5; V gene: TRBV12-3/TRBV12-4; CDR3 protein: CASSLNQGNQPQHF
J gene: TRBJ2-5; V gene: TRBV7-6; CDR3 protein: CASSWDRTVEETQYF
J gene: TRBJ2-1; V gene: TRBV2; CDR3 protein: CASISNLLAGGYNEQFF
J gene: TRBJ1-2; V gene: TRBV29-1; CDR3 protein: CSVEDVLKFNGYTF
J gene: TRBJ2-5; V gene: TRBV9; CDR3 protein: CASSVVGSLAETQYF
J gene: TRBJ2-3; V gene: TRBV20-1; CDR3 protein: CSASGKARDTQYF
J gene: TRBJ2-1; V gene: TRBV2; CDR3 protein: CASSQGLAGEEQFF
J gene: TRBJ1-6; V gene: TRBV12-3/TRBV12-4; CDR3 protein: CASSLTGAYNSPLHF
J gene: TRBJ2-1; V gene: TRBV29-1; CDR3 protein: CSVRGTSGSSVFF
J gene: TRBJ1-1; V gene: TRBV5-1; CDR3 protein: CASSLGPDVMNTEAFF
J gene: TRBJ2-3; V gene: TRBV20-1; CDR3 protein: CSATQAKGSDTQYF
J gene: TRBJ1-2; V gene: TRBV21-1; CDR3 protein: CASSLRTVNYGYTF